The present TCR beta chain was sequenced within a study of CD8 T cells in ankylosing spondylitis (dated by TCRdb to about 2017). Turning to the overall study: To find TCR variants linked to disease, the study profiled T cell receptor beta repertoires in ankylosing spondylitis patients and healthy donors. The full study cohort comprised roughly 24 ankylosing spondylitis patients and about a hundred healthy donors. Samples of peripheral blood were taken, and for ankylosing spondylitis patients, synovial fluid was collected as well.

V and J lose 0 bases and 3 bases, and a span of 12 bases separates them. Reading the germline V gene (reference sequence) gives CDR1 DFQATT and CDR2 SNEGSKA. Its CDR3 holds 15 amino acids, cysteine through phenylalanine. The DNA shown is the 45-base CDR3, in frame from base 1. Sequencer: Illumina HiSeq 2500. Quantitative 5'-RACE with molecular barcodes was used to prepare TCR beta libraries. The authors processed their data as follows. A new computational method based on a probabilistic model of VDJ rearrangement was used to identify disease-linked TCR variants. TCRdb reran the public reads through fastp at Q25 and MiXCR, keeping productive beta chains. Duplicate CDR3 protein sequences are folded into a single record with the most common DNA and genes. TCRdb's processing, not the authors', yielded these V and J calls. The sample yields about 240,000 distinct CDR3 sequences; 8.6% were counted once. The ten largest clones add up to approximately 7% of the sample.

At least ten counts were recorded for this clonotype. Its antigen has not been determined. Base qualities are not provided; no much larger clone lies one nucleotide away. Study-wide findings and limitations: A CD8+ phenotype was shown by the disease-linked clones, which were found at relatively low frequencies in peripheral blood. Blood from ankylosing spondylitis patients appeared to be characterized by a TCR beta motif composed of several highly homologous amino acid variants. The disease-linked clones were reported as significantly enriched in matched synovial fluid samples from ankylosing spondylitis patients. Some motif variants were previously reported in synovial fluid and blood of reactive arthritis patients, suggesting common disease-initiation mechanisms.

Material: blood, either unsorted or a sorted T cell fraction (not recorded which). In this chain, TRBV20-1 is recombined with TRBJ2-4, and possibly TRBD2, on 6 matching bases. The sequence derives from a male donor with ankylosing spondylitis or in good health (not recorded which). The nucleotides are TGCAGTGCTAGAGATGCGGGACGAGGCAAAAACATTCAGTACTTC. Its amino acids are CSARDAGRGKNIQYF.